A selection of T cell receptor beta chains follows, all from one sample in a study of blood T cell repertoires in COVID-19. The method was immunoSEQ multiplex PCR; TCRdb's version includes in-frame clones alone and lacks a portion of them. The sample lists approximately 100,000 clones, approximately 86% occurring once. The material sequenced was PBMCs or T cells enriched from blood (not recorded which). The origin of the receptors is a woman aged 50 to 60 who had recovered from COVID-19. The CDR3 runs from the conserved cysteine through the conserved F or W. Each record gives: CDR3 protein, CDR3 DNA, CDR3 length, J gene, V gene, D gene. D genes are given only for firm matches.

CAWGTYWRQYF	TGTGCCTGGGGGACTTACTGGCGGCAGTATTTT	11	TRBJ2-3	TRBV30	-
CATDIARDTEAFF	TGTGCCACCGACATTGCCAGGGACACTGAAGCTTTCTTT	13	TRBJ1-1	TRBV6-5	-
CASSLPPPGKTNTGELFF	TGTGCCAGCAGTTTGCCCCCCCCCGGGAAGACGAACACCGGGGAGCTGTTTTTT	18	TRBJ2-2	TRBV28	-
CASNVAGLLYEQYF	TGCGCCAGCAATGTAGCGGGACTCCTCTACGAGCAGTACTTC	14	TRBJ2-7	TRBV10-2	TRBD2
CASSLVGGPWYGYTF	TGTGCCAGCAGCTTAGTTGGGGGCCCCTGGTATGGCTACACCTTC	15	TRBJ1-2	TRBV7-2	-
CASSSGTGGNQPQHF	TGTGCCAGCAGCTCCGGGACAGGGGGCAATCAGCCCCAGCATTTT	15	TRBJ1-5	TRBV13	TRBD1
CASSEAVRGVGEQYF	TGTGCCAGCAGTGAAGCGGTCAGGGGGGTTGGCGAGCAGTACTTC	15	TRBJ2-7	TRBV6-1	-
CASSFQGASSYEQYF	TGCGCCAGCAGCTTCCAGGGGGCTAGCTCCTACGAGCAGTACTTC	15	TRBJ2-7	TRBV5-1	TRBD1
CASSLGLNGTSGTNEQFF	TGTGCCAGCAGTTTAGGGCTCAACGGGACTAGCGGGACAAATGAGCAGTTCTTC	18	TRBJ2-1	TRBV27	TRBD2
CASRTGTGNTEAFF	TGTGCCAGCAGAACCGGGACAGGGAACACTGAAGCTTTCTTT	14	TRBJ1-1	TRBV5-4	TRBD1
CAGRQTGLSTDTQYF	TGTGCCGGACGACAGACAGGGTTAAGCACAGATACGCAGTATTTT	15	TRBJ2-3	TRBV2	TRBD1
CASSKVRTGAGGSSEKLFF	TGTGCCAGCAGCAAAGTTAGGACAGGGGCCGGAGGGTCTAGTGAAAAACTGTTTTTT	19	TRBJ1-4	TRBV21-1	-
CASSSRLAGSYEQYF	TGTGCCAGCAGCTCACGTCTAGCGGGGTCCTACGAGCAGTACTTC	15	TRBJ2-7	TRBV7-9	TRBD2
CSVDKTGVGYGYTF	TGCAGCGTTGATAAGACAGGTGTTGGCTATGGCTACACCTTC	14	TRBJ1-2	TRBV29-1	-
CASSLTGARGELFF	TGTGCCAGCAGTCTGACAGGGGCTCGCGGGGAGCTGTTTTTT	14	TRBJ2-2	TRBV28	TRBD1
CASSAGTVAQQYF	TGTGCCAGCAGCGCGGGGACAGTTGCTCAGCAGTACTTC	13	TRBJ2-7	TRBV9	TRBD1
CASSIEAGSGEQFF	TGTGCCAGCAGCATCGAAGCGGGGTCGGGCGAGCAGTTCTTC	14	TRBJ2-1	TRBV5-8	TRBD2
CSVETQEIGETQYF	TGCAGCGTTGAGACCCAGGAAATAGGAGAGACCCAGTACTTC	14	TRBJ2-5	TRBV29-1	-